This is a list of T cell receptor beta chains from one sample in a study of blood T cell repertoires in COVID-19. The data were produced by immunoSEQ multiplex PCR, yet TCRdb's version contains in-frame clones alone and is incomplete. The sample contains 150,000 to 200,000 clones, roughly 79% of which appear only once. The sequencing sample was made of peripheral blood. These receptors all stem from a woman of 80 years or more with COVID-19, enrolled during active disease. Each CDR3 is given with its conserved first and last residue.

v_call cdr3_aa
TRBV5-1 CASSAGGQVNEKLFF
TRBV29-1 CSVEDPTSGSKYEQFF
TRBV19 CASSIGPGNYGYTF
TRBV13 CASSSSWGMNEKLFF
TRBV5-1 CASSSSAGGYQETQYF
TRBV5-8 CASSRQRDSNTIYF
TRBV28 CASSLYRVGQPQHF
TRBV3-1/TRBV3-2 CASSQGGNQPQHF
TRBV28 CASRRDRVRKSNTEAFF
TRBV7-9 CASSPLTGTYNEQFF
TRBV14 CASSQVPGQGTYNEQFF
TRBV2 CASSVGLAGGRADTQYF
TRBV4-1 CASSPPGLRGGNQPQHF
TRBV7-8 CASDLNRGAEQYF
TRBV28 CASSLPARAILSTDTQYF
TRBV4-2 CASSQDSLLNEYNEQFF
TRBV14 CASSQGLAGETQYF
TRBV10-2 CASRRTSKAYEQYF
TRBV7-9 CASSPRRGEPYNEQFF
TRBV19 CASTIGTKDGYTF
TRBV2 CASSAGSSYNEQFF
TRBV19 CASTPIYSGNTIYF
TRBV6-6 CASRPQGWDTIYF
TRBV30 CAWSVSPSSYEQYF
TRBV19 CASSSQLNTEAFF
TRBV19 CASSDNPDTEAFF
TRBV18 CASSPPGQGYGYTF
TRBV6-4 CASSDSTGKETQYF
TRBV18 CASSLGTVRSGNTIYF
TRBV3-1/TRBV3-2 CASTRQGLTEAFF
TRBV4-1 CASSQEARLAGHTGELFF
TRBV7-3 CASSPSSRGENTGELFF
TRBV6-6 CASSPGGSEAFF
TRBV18 CASSPIRGGLAKNIQYF
TRBV6-2/TRBV6-3 CASSYSTTDPDLVAKNIQYF
TRBV5-6 CASSWDPQGHTQYF
TRBV18 CASSPIGGQGANYGYTF
TRBV11-2 CASSVGQGRYEQYF
TRBV4-2 CASSQPVQAGGYTF
TRBV6-1 CASSESTEGWYGYTF
TRBV5-1 CASSFTGTNYGYTF
TRBV4-1 CASSQRVGSSNQPQHF
TRBV5-6 CASSLGGADLLAFF
TRBV13 CASSLEQGFTDTQYF
TRBV6-6 CASSRTGSSGANVLTF
TRBV5-1 CASSLRLPIPGQRIADTQYF
TRBV19 CASSTLSGRNTGELFF
TRBV5-1 CASSLGIPLRGGSYEQYF
TRBV5-1 CASSSLGTWNSPLHF